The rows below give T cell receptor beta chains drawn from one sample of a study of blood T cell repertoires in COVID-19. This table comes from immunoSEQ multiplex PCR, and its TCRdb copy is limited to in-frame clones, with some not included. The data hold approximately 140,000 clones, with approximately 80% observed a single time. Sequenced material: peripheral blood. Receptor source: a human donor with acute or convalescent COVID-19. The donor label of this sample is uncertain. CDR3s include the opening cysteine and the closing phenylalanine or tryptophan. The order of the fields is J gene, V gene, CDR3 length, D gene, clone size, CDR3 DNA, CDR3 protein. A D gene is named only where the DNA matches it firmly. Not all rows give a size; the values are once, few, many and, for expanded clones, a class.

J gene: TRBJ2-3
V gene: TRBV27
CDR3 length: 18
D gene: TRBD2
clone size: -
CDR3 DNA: TGTGCCAGCAGTTTATCAAGCGGGGGGTCACCCTACGCAGATACGCAGTATTTT
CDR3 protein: CASSLSSGGSPYADTQYF

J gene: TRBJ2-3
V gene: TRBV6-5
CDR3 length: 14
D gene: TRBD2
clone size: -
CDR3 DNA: TGTGCCAGCAGTTTAAGCGGGGGCACAGATACGCAGTATTTT
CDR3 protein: CASSLSGGTDTQYF

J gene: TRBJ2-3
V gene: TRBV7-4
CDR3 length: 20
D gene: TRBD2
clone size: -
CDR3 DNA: TGTGCCAGCAGCCTCCAGGCCGGGACTAGCGGGGGGGGCCCTTTCGGTACGCAGTATTTT
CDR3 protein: CASSLQAGTSGGGPFGTQYF

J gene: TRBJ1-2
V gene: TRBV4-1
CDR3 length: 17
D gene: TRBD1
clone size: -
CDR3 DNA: TGCGCCAGCAGCCAATTAGATTTACAGGGGGCCTATGATGGCTACACCTTC
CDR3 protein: CASSQLDLQGAYDGYTF

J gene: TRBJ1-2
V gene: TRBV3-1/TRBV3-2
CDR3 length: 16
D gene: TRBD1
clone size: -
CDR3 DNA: TGTGCCAGCAGCCAAGGTATTACCGGGACAGGGTATGGCTACACCTTC
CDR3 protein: CASSQGITGTGYGYTF

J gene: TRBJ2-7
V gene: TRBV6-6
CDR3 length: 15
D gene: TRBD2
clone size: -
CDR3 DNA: TGTGCCAGCGCTCCCTCACTAGCGGGGGCCTACGAGCAGTACTTC
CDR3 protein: CASAPSLAGAYEQYF

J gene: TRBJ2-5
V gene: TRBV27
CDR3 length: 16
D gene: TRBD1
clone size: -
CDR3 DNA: TGTGCCAGCAGCCCCTCCTGGACAGGGCGAGGGGAGACCCAGTACTTC
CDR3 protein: CASSPSWTGRGETQYF

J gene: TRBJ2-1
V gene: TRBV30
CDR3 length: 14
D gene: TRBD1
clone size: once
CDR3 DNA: TGTGCCTGGAGGCGGACAGGGGTAGTCAATGAGCAGTTCTTC
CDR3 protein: CAWRRTGVVNEQFF

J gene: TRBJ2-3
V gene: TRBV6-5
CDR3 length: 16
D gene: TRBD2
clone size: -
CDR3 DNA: TGTGCCAGCAGTTACTCTGGCGGGGGGGCGAGGGATACGCAGTATTTT
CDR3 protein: CASSYSGGGARDTQYF

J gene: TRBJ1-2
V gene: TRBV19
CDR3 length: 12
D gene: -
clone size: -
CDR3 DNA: TGTGCCAGTAGTAAGGACTTCTATGGCTACACCTTC
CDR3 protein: CASSKDFYGYTF

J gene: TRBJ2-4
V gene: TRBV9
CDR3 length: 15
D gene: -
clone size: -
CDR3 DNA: TGTGCCAGCAGCGTCGAAGGGGGAGGGAAAAGGATTCAGTACTTC
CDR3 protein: CASSVEGGGKRIQYF

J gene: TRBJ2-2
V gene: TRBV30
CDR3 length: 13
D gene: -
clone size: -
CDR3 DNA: TGTGCCTGGAGTGTACGAGGGAGGAGGGAGCTGTTTTTT
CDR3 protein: CAWSVRGRRELFF

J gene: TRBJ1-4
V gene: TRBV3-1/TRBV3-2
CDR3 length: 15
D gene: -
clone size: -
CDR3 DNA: TGTGCCAGCAGCCCGCGGGGGGGGTGGAATGAAAAACTGTTTTTT
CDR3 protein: CASSPRGGWNEKLFF

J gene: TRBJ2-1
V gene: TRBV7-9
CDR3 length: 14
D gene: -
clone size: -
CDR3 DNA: TGTGCCAGCAGCTTAGAACAGTCTTACAATGAGCAGTTCTTC
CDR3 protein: CASSLEQSYNEQFF

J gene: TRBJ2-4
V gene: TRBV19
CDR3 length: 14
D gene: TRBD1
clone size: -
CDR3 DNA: TGTGCCAGTAGTGCCACAGGGGGCAAAAACATTCAGTACTTC
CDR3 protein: CASSATGGKNIQYF

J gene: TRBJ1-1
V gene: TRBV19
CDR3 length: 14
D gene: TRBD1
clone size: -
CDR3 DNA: TGTGCCAGTAGTACCTTACAGGGGAGAACTGAAGCTTTCTTT
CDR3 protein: CASSTLQGRTEAFF

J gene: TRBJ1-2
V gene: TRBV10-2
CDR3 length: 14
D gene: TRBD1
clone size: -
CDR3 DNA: TGCGCCAGCAGTGAGTACAGGGGGTCCTATGGCTACACCTTC
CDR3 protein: CASSEYRGSYGYTF

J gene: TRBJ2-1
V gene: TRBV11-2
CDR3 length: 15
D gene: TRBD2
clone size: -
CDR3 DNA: TGTGCCAGCAGCTTGGCGGGGGTCTCCTACAATGAGCAGTTCTTC
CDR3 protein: CASSLAGVSYNEQFF

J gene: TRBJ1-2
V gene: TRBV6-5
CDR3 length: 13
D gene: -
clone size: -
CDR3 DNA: TGTGCCAGCAGTCCTGGGGGGTATGGCGGCTACACCTTC
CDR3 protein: CASSPGGYGGYTF

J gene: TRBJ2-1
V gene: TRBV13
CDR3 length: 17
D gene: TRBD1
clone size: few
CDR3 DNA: TGTGCCAGCAGCACCCCGCCCGGGACAGGGGTTGGGAATGAGCAGTTCTTC
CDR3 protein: CASSTPPGTGVGNEQFF

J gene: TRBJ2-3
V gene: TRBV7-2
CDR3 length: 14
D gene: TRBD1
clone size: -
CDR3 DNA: TGTGCCAGCAGTCGACAGGGGGCAGCAGATACGCAGTATTTT
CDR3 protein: CASSRQGAADTQYF

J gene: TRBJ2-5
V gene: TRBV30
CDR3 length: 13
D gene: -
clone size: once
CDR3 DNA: TGTGCCTGGAGTCCCACGGGCCAAGAGACCCAGTACTTC
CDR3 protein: CAWSPTGQETQYF

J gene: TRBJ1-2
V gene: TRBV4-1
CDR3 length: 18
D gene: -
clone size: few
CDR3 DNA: TGCGCCAGCAGCCAAGAGGGGAGCTTCGGGGAGCCTTACTATGGCTACACCTTC
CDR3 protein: CASSQEGSFGEPYYGYTF

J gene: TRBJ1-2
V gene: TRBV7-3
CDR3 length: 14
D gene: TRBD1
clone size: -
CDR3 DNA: TGTGCCAGCAGCCCGAAGACAGGGATCGGGGGCTACACCTTC
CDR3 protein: CASSPKTGIGGYTF

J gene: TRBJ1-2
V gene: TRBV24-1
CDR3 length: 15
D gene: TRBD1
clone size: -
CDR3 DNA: TGTGCCACCAGTGACCGTACAGGGGGTGACTATGGCTACACCTTC
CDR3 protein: CATSDRTGGDYGYTF

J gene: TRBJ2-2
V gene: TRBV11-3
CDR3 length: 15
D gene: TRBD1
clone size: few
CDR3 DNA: TGTGCCAGCAGCTTGACAGGGGGCCACACCGGGGAGCTGTTTTTT
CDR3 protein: CASSLTGGHTGELFF

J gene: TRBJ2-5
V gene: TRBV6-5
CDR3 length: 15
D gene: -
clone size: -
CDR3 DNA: TGTGCCAGCAGTCCCCTAGGGGGTGGGGGAGAGACCCAGTACTTC
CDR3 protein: CASSPLGGGGETQYF

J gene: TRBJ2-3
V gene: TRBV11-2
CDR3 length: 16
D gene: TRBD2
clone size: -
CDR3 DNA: TGTGCCAGCAGCCTCACTAGCGGGGGAAGCACAGATACGCAGTATTTT
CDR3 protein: CASSLTSGGSTDTQYF

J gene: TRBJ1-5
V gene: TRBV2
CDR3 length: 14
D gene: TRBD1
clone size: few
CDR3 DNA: TGTGCCAGCAGCGTGACAGGGAGCAATCAGCCCCAGCATTTT
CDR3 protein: CASSVTGSNQPQHF

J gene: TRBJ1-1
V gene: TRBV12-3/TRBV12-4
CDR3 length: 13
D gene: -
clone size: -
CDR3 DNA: TGTGCCAGCAGAAAACAGGGCTACACTGAAGCTTTCTTT
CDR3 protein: CASRKQGYTEAFF

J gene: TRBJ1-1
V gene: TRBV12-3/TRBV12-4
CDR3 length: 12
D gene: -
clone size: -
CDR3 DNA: TGTGCCAGCAGTTTCGGGGGAGCTGAAGCTTTCTTT
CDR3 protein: CASSFGGAEAFF